This T cell receptor (beta chain) is drawn from a study of blood T cell repertoires in COVID-19. About the study: Acute-phase and convalescent COVID-19 samples originated in the United States, Italy and Spain. Sample material is recorded as cDNA or gDNA derived from T cells, B-cell-depleted T cells, or PBMCs.

Per the authors' pipeline: Amplified reference gene primers provided the basis for estimating nucleated cell counts. Here immunoSEQ multiplex PCR was the method, and the copy in TCRdb shows in-frame clones only, minus some. V and J calls and clone size come straight from that table; D and trimming were deduced from the DNA. Of 250,000 to 300,000 clones listed, approximately 80% are singletons. There are 17 residues in the CDR3. Trimming at V came to 1 base and at J to 2 bases, leaving 7 bases not matched to a gene. CDR1 and CDR2 (germline): LGHNA, YSLEER. This chain joins TRBV4-3 and TRBJ2-2, with 7 bases that match TRBD2. The TCR was taken from a man aged 55-75 years with acute or convalescent COVID-19. The source material was peripheral blood. The CDR3 DNA is TGCGCCAGCAGCCAAGTCCGCCTAGCGGCCAACACCGGGGAGCTGTTTTTT. It encodes CASSQVRLAANTGELFF.